Listed here is a single TCR beta chain. What it recognizes is unknown. These data originate in a study of T-cell reconstitution after alpha-beta-depleted transplantation in children. Study-level results: Reports say that about two months after transplant, the alpha-beta T cells came out of several hundred graft clones that had expanded. Day-60 TCRbeta diversity that was high in some patients was derived from surviving recipient T cells and thymic progenitors. Diversity and T-cell counts at one year after transplant derived mostly from new T cells.

The authors prepared the TCRbeta library with unique molecular identifiers. TCRdb re-called the PCR reads through MiXCR, storing one row per CDR3 protein. The repertoire holds under 450,000 distinct CDR3 sequences, with under 20% as singletons. The junction had 10 bases not matched to a gene; V was cut back by 1 base and J by 1 base. The CDR3 totals 17 residues. The chain employs TRBV12-3 or TRBV12-4 and TRBJ2-7, with 7 bases fitting TRBD2. Sequences were derived from PBMCs, mostly from graft donor cells, sampled 360 days after TCRalphabeta/CD19-depleted stem cell transplant. The TCR comes from a boy under three years old who had a stem cell transplant for Wiskott-Aldrich syndrome, so the T cells may come from the graft donor. CDR3 nucleotides: TGTGCCAGCAGTTTAGGCAAAACAGCGGGGTCTTCCTACGAGCAGTACTTC. Translated: CASSLGKTAGSSYEQYF.